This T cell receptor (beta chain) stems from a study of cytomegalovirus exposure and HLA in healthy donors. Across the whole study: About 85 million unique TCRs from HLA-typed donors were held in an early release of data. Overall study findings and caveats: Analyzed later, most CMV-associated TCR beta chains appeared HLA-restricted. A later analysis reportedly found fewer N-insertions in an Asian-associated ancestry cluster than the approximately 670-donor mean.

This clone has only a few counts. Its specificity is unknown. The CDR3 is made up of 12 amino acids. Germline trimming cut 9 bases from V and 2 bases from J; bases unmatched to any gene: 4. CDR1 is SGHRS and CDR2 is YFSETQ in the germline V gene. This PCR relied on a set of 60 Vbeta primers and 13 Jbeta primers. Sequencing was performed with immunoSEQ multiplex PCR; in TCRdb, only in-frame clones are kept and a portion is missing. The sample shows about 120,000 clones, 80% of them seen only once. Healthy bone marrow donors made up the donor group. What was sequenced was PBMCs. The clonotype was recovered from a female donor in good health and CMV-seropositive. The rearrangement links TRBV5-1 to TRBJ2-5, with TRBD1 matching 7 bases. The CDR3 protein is CATGTAQETQYF. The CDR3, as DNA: TGCGCCACCGGGACAGCACAAGAGACCCAGTACTTC. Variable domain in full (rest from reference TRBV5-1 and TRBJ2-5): KAGVTQTPRYLIKTRGQQVTLSCSPISGHRSVSWYQQTPGQGLQFLFEYFSETQRNKGNFPGRFSGRQFSNSRSEMNVSTLELGDSALYLCATGTAQETQYFGPGTRLLVL.